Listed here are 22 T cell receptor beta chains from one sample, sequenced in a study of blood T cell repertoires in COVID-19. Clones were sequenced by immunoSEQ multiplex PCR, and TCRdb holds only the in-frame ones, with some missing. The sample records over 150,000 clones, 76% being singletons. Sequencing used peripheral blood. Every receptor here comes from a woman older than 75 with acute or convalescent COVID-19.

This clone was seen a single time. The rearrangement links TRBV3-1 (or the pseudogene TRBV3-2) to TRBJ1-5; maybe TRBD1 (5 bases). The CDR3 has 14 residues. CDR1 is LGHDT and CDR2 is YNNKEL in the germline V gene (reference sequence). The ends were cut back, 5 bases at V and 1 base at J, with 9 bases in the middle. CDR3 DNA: TGTGCCAGCAGCGGGGGGGTAAGCAATCAGCCCCAGCATTTT. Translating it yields CASSGGVSNQPQHF.

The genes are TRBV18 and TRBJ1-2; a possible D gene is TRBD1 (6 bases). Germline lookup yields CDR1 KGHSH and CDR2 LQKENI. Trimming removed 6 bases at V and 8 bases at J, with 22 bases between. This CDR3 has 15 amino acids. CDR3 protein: CASSRGYREEVGYTF. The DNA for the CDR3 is TGTGCCAGCTCCCGCGGGTACAGGGAAGAAGTCGGCTACACCTTC.

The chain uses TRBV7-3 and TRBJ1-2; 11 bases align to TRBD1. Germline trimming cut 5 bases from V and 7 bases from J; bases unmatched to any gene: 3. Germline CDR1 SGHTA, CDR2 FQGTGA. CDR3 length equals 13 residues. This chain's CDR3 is CASSKGQGVGYTF. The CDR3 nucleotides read TGTGCCAGCAGCAAGGGACAGGGGGTTGGCTACACCTTC.

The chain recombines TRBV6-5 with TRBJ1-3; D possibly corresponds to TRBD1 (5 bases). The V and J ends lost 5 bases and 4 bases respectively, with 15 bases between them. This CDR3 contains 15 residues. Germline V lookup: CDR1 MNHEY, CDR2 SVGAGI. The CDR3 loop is CASSPGGTGGNTIYF. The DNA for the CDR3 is TGTGCCAGCAGTCCCGGGGGGACCGGAGGAAACACCATATATTTT.

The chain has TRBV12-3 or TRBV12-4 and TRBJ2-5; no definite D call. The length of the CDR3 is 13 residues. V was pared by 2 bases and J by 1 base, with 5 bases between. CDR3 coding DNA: TGTGCCAGCAGTTTACAATTCCAAGAGACCCAGTACTTC. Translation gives CASSLQFQETQYF.

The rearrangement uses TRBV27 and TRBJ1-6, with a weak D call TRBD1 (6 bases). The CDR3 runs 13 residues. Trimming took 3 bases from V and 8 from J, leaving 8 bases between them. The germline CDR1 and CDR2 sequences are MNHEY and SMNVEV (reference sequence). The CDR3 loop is CASSFRGDSPLHF. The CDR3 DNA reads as TGTGCCAGCAGTTTCAGGGGTGATTCACCCCTCCACTTT.

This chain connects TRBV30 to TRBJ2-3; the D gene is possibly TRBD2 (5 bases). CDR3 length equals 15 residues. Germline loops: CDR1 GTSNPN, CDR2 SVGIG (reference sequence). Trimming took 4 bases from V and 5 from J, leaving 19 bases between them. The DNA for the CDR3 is TGTGCCTGGACCCGAGGACCGACGGCGGGAGATACGCAGTATTTT. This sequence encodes CAWTRGPTAGDTQYF.

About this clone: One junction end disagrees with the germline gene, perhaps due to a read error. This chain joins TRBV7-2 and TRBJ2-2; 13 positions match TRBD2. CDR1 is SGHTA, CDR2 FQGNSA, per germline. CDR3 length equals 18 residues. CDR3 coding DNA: TGTGCCAGCAGCTTAAACTCCGGGACTAGCGGGAACGCCGGGGAGCTGTTTTTT. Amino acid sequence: CASSLNSGTSGNAGELFF.

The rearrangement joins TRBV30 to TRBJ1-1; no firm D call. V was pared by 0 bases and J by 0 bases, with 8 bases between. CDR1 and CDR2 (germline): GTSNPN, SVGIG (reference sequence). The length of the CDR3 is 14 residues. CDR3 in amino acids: CAWSVPQMNTEAFF. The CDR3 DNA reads TGTGCCTGGAGTGTACCACAGATGAACACTGAAGCTTTCTTT.

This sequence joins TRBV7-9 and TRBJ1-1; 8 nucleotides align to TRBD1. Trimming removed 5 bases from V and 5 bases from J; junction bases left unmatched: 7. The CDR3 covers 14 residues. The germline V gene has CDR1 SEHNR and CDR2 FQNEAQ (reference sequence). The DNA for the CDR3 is TGTGCCAGCAGCCCCCGGACAGGGAGGACTGAAGCTTTCTTT. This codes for CASSPRTGRTEAFF.

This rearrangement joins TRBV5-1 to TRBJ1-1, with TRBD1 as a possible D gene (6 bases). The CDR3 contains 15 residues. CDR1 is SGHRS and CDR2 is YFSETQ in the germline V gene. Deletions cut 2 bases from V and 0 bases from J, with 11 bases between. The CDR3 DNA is TGCGCCAGCAGCTTCCTGGGACAATTGAACACTGAAGCTTTCTTT. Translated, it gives CASSFLGQLNTEAFF.

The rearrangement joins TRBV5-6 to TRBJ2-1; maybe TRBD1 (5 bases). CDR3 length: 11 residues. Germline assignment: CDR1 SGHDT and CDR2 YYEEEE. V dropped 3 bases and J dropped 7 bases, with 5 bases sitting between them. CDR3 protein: CASSWTNEQFF. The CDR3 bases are TGTGCCAGCAGCTGGACAAATGAGCAGTTCTTC.

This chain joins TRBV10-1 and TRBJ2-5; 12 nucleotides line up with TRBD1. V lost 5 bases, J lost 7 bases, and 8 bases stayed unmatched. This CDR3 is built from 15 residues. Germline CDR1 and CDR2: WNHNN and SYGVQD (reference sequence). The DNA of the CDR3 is TGCGCCAGCAGTCCCGGGACAGGGGGCTTGGTGACCCAGTACTTC. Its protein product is CASSPGTGGLVTQYF.

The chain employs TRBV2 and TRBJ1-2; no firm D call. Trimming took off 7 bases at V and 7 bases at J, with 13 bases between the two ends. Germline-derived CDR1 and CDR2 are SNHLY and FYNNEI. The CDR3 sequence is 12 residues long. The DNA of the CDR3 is TGTGCCAGCAACCCTGGCCTTTTTGGCTACACCTTC. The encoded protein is CASNPGLFGYTF. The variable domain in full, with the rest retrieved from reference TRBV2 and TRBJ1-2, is EPEVTQTPSHQVTQMGQEVILRCVPISNHLYFYWYRQILGQKVEFLVSFYNNEISEKSEIFDDQFSVERPDGSNFTLKIRSTKLEDSAMYFCASNPGLFGYTFGSGTRLTVV.

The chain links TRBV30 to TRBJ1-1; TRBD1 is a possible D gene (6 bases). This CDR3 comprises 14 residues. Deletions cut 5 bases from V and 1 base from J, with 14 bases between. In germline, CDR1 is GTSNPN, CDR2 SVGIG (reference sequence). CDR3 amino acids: CAWRLGQPNTEAFF. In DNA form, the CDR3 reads TGTGCCTGGCGTTTGGGACAACCGAACACTGAAGCTTTCTTT.

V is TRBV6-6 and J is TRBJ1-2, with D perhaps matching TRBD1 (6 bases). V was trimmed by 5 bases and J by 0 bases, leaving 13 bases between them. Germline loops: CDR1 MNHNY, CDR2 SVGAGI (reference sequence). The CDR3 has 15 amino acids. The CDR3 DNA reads TGTGCCAGCAGTGACCCCGACAGGCCTAACTATGGCTACACCTTC. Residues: CASSDPDRPNYGYTF.

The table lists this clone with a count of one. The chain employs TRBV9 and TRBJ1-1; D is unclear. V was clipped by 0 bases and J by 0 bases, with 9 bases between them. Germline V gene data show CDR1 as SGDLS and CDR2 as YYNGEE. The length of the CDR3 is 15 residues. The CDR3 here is CASSVAGAMNTEAFF. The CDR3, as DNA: TGTGCCAGCAGCGTAGCTGGAGCCATGAACACTGAAGCTTTCTTT.

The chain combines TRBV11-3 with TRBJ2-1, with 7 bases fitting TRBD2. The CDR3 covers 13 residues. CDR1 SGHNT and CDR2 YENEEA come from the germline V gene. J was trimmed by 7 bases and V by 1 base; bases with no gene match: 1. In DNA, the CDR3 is TGTGCCAGCAGCTTAGCGGGAGGTAATGAGCAGTTCTTC. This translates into CASSLAGGNEQFF.

CDR3 amino acids: CASSETPGGVGYEQYF. The CDR3 DNA reads as TGTGCCAGCAGTGAAACGCCTGGCGGGGTAGGGTACGAGCAGTACTTC. The genes are TRBV2 and TRBJ2-7, with a tentative D call TRBD2 (6 bases). This CDR3 contains 16 residues. Germline CDR1 and CDR2: SNHLY and FYNNEI. Trimming left V 2 bases short and J 4 bases short, with 18 bases between.

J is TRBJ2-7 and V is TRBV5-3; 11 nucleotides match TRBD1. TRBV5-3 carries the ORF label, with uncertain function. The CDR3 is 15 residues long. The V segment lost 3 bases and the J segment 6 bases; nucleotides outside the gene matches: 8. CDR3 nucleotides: TGTGCCAGAAGCTCCCCAGGGACAGGGGGACGCGAGCAGTACTTC. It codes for CARSSPGTGGREQYF.

CDR3 amino acids: CASSPSGELQYF. CDR3 bases: TGTGCCAGCTCACCGTCAGGGGAACTTCAGTACTTC. V usage is TRBV18 and J usage is TRBJ2-4; D is perhaps TRBD1 (6 bases). The CDR3 is 12 residues long. The V end lost 3 bases, the J end lost 11 bases, and 11 bases lay between the germline ends. From germline, CDR1 is KGHSH and CDR2 LQKENI.

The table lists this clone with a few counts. CDR3 bases: TGTGCCAGCAGCGCTTCCTCGGACAGGCTGAACACTGAAGCTTTCTTT. Amino acid sequence: CASSASSDRLNTEAFF. The J gene is TRBJ1-1, the V gene TRBV9; 7 nucleotides align to TRBD1. J was trimmed by 0 bases and V by 3 bases; bases with no gene match: 8. CDR3 size: 16 residues. Germline V lookup: CDR1 SGDLS, CDR2 YYNGEE.